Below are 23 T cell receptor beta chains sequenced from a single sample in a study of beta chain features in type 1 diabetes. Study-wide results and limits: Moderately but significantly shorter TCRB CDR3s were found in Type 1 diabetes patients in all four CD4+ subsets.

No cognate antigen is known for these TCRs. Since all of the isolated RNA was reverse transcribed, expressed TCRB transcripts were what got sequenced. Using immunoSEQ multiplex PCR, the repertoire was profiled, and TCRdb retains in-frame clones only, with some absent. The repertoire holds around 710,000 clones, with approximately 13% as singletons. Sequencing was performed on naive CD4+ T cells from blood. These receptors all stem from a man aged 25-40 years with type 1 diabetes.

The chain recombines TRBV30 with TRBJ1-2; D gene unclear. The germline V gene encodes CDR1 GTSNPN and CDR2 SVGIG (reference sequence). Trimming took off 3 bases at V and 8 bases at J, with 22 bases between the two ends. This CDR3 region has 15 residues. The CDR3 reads CAWSSITGPKGGYTF. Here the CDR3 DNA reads TGTGCCTGGAGCTCGATAACCGGGCCCAAGGGAGGCTACACCTTC.

The CDR3 coding sequence is TGTGCCAGCAGTCTCGGGACAGGGAGAACTGAAGCTTTCTTT. Its translation is CASSLGTGRTEAFF. The rearrangement links TRBV6-5 to TRBJ1-1, with 9 bases matching TRBD1. V shed 5 bases and J 5 bases; nucleotides not matched to a gene: 6. Looked up from germline, CDR1 is MNHEY and CDR2 is SVGAGI. The CDR3 sequence is 14 residues long.

The CDR3 DNA reads as TGTGCCAGTACCGTAATGGACGAGCAGTACTTC. Its protein product is CASTVMDEQYF. The chain carries TRBV7-9 and TRBJ2-7; D gene unclear. V was trimmed by 9 bases and J by 5 bases, leaving 11 bases between them. The CDR3 spans 11 residues. Per the germline V gene, CDR1 is SEHNR and CDR2 is FQNEAQ (reference sequence). The whole variable domain, remainder taken from reference TRBV7-9 and TRBJ2-7, is DTGVSQNPRHKITKRGQNVTFRCDPISEHNRLYWYRQTLGQGPEFLTYFQNEAQLEKSRLLSDRFSAERPKGSFSTLEIQRTEQGDSAMYLCASTVMDEQYFGPGTRLTVT.

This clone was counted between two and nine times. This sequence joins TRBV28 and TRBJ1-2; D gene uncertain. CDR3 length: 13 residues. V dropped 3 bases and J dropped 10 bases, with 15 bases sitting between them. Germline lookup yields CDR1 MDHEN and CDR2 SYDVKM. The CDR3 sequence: CASSLDGSLDYTF. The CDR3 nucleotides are TGTGCCAGCAGTTTGGATGGGTCGCTTGACTACACCTTC.

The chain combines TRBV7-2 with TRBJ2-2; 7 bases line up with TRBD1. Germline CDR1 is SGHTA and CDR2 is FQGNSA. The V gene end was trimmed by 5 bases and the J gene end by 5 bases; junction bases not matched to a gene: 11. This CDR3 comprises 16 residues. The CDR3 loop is CASSPTGQISTGELFF. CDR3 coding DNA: TGTGCCAGCAGCCCAACGGGACAGATATCAACCGGGGAGCTGTTTTTT.

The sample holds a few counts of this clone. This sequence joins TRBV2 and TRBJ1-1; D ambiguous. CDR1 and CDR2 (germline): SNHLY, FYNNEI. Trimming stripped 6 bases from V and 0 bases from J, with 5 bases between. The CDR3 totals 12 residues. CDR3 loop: CASSSMNTEAFF. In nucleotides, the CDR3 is TGTGCCAGCAGCTCCATGAACACTGAAGCTTTCTTT.

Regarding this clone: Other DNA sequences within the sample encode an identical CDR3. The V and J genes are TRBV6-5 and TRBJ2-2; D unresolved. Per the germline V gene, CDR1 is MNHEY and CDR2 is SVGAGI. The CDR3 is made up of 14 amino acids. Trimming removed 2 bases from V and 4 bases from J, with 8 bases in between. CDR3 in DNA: TGTGCCAGCAGTTACGGCTACACCACCGGGGAGCTGTTTTTT. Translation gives CASSYGYTTGELFF.

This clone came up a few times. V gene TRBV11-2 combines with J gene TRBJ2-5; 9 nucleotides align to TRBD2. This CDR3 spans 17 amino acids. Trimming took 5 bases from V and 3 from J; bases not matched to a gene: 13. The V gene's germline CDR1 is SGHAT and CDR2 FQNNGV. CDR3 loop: CASSLGVLAGDEETQYF. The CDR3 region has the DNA TGTGCCAGCAGCCTAGGGGTGTTAGCGGGGGACGAAGAGACCCAGTACTTC.

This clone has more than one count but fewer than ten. CDR3 nucleotide sequence: TGTGCCAGCAGCCCCGTATCTTTTCAATACTCTGGGGCCAACGTCCTGACTTTC. It translates to CASSPVSFQYSGANVLTF. The chain joins TRBV7-6 to TRBJ2-6; D call uncertain. Germline lookup yields CDR1 SGHVS and CDR2 FNYEAQ. CDR3 size: 18 residues. V was pared by 5 bases and J by 0 bases, with 17 bases between.

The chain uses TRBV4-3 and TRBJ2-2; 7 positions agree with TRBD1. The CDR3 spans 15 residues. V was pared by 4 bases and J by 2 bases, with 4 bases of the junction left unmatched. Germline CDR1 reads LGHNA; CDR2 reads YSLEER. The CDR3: CASSRDSTNTGELFF. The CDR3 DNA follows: TGCGCCAGCAGCCGGGACAGTACTAACACCGGGGAGCTGTTTTTT.

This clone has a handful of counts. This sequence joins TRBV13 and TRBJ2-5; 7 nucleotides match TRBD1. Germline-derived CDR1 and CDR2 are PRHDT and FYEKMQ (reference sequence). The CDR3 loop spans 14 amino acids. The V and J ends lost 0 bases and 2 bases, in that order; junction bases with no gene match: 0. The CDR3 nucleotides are TGTGCCAGCAGCTTAGGGACAGGGCAAGAGACCCAGTACTTC. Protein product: CASSLGTGQETQYF.

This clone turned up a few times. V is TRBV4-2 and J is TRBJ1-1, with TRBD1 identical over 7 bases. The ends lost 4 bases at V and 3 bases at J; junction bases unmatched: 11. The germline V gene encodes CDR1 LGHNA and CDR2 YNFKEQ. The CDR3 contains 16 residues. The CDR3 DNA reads TGTGCCAGCAGCCCCTCGACAGGGTGGGAGGACACTGAAGCTTTCTTT. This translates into CASSPSTGWEDTEAFF.

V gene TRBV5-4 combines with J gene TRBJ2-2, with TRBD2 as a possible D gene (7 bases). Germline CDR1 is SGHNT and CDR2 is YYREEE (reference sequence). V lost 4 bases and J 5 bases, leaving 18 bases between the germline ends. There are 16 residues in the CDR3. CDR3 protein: CASSPIGGPGTGELFF. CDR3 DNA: TGTGCCAGCAGCCCCATCGGGGGGCCGGGGACCGGGGAGCTGTTTTTT.

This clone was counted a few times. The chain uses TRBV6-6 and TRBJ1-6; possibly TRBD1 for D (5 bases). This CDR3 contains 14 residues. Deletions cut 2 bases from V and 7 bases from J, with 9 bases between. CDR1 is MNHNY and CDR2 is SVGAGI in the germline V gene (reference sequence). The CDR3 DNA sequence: TGTGCCAGCAGTTACGGGACTGACAATTCACCCCTCCACTTT. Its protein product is CASSYGTDNSPLHF.

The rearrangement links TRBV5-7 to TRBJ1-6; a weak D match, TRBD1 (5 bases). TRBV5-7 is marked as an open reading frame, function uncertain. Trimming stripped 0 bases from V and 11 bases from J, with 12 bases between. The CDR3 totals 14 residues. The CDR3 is CASSLAKGMTPLHF. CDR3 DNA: TGTGCCAGCAGCTTGGCCAAGGGGATGACACCCCTCCACTTT.

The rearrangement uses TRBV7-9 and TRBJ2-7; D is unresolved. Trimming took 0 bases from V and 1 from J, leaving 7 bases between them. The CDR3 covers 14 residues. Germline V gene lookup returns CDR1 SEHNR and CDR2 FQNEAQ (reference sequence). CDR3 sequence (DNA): TGTGCCAGCAGCTTAGCGGGCTATTCCTACGAGCAGTACTTC. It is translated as CASSLAGYSYEQYF.

CDR3 DNA sequence: TGTGCCAGCAGCTCCGAGGGACGGGACTACGAGCAGTACTTC. Encoded protein: CASSSEGRDYEQYF. This chain connects TRBV9 to TRBJ2-7; D may be TRBD1 or TRBD2 (5 bases each). The CDR3 sequence is 14 residues long. The germline CDR1 and CDR2 sequences are SGDLS and YYNGEE. Trimming pared 4 bases from V and 3 bases from J, leaving 14 bases between. The variable domain in full, completed from reference TRBV9 and TRBJ2-7, reads DSGVTQTPKHLITATGQRVTLRCSPRSGDLSVYWYQQSLDQGLQFLIQYYNGEERAKGNILERFSAQQFPDLHSELNLSSLELGDSALYFCASSSEGRDYEQYFGPGTRLTVT.

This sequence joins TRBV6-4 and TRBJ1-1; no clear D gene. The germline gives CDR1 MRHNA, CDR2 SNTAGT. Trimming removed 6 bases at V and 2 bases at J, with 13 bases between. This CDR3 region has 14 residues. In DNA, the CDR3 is TGTGCCAGCAGACCTGCTGGACTCAACACTGAAGCTTTCTTT. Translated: CASRPAGLNTEAFF.

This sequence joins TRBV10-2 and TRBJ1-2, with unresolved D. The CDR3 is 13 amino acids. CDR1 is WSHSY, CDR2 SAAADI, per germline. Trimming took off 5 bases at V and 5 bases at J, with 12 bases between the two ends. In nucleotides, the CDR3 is TGCGCCAGCAGTCCTGGCCGGGAGTATGGCTACACCTTC. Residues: CASSPGREYGYTF.

The CDR3 region is CAWSVYSGANVLTF. Written as DNA, the CDR3 is TGTGCCTGGAGTGTCTACTCTGGGGCCAACGTCCTGACTTTC. This chain connects TRBV30 to TRBJ2-6, with D unclear. Between the trimmed V and J ends, which lost 0 bases and 0 bases, there was a span of 3 bases. CDR1 is GTSNPN, CDR2 SVGIG, per germline (reference sequence). This CDR3 region has 14 residues. The full variable domain, rest sourced from reference TRBV30 and TRBJ2-6, is SQTIHQWPATLVQPVGSPLSLECTVEGTSNPNLYWYRQAAGRGLQLLFYSVGIGQISSEVPQNLSASRPQDRQFILSSKKLLLSDSGFYLCAWSVYSGANVLTFGAGSRLTVL.

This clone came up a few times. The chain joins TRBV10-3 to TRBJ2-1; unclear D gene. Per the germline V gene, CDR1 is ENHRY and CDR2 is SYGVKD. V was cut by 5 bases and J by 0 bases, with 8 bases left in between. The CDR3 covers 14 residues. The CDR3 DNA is TGTGCCATCAGTTCTTTGAGCTCCTACAATGAGCAGTTCTTC. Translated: CAISSLSSYNEQFF.

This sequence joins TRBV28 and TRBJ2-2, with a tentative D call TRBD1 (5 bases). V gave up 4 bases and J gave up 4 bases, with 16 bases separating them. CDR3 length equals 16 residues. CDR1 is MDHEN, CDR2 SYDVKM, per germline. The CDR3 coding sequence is TGTGCCAGCAGTTCAATATACGACAGTTCCACCGGGGAGCTGTTTTTT. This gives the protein CASSSIYDSSTGELFF.

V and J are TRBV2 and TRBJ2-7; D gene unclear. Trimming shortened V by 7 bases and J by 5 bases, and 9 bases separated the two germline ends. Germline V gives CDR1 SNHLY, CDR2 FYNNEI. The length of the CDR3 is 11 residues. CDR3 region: CASKDDNEQYF. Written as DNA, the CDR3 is TGTGCCAGCAAGGATGACAACGAGCAGTACTTC.